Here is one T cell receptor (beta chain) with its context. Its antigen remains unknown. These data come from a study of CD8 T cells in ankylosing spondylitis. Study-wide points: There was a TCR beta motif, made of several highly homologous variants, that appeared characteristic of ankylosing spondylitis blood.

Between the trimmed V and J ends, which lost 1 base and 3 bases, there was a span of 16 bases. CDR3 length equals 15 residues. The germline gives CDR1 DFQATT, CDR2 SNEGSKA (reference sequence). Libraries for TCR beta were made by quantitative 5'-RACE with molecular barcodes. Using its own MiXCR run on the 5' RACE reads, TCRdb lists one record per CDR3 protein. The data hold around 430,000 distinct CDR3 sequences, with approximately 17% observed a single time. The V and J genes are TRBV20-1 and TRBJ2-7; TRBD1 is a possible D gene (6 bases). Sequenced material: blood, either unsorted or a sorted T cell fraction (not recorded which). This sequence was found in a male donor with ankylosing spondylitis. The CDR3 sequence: CSARATRQVFYEQYF. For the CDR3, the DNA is TGCAGTGCTAGAGCTACCCGACAGGTATTCTACGAGCAGTACTTC.